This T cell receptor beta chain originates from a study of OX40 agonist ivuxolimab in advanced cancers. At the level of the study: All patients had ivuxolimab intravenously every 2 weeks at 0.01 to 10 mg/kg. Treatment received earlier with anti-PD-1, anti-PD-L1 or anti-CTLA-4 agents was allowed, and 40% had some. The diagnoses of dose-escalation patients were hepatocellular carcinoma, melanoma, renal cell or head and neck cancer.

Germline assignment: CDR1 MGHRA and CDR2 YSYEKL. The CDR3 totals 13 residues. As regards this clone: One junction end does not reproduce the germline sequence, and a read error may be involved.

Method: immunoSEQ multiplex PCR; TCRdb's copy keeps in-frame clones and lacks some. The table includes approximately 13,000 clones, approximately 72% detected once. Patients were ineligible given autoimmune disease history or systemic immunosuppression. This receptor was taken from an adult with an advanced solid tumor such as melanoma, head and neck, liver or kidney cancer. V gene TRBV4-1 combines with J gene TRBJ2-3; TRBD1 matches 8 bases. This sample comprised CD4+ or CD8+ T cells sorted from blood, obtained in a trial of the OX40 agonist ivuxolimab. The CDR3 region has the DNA TGCGCCAGCAGCCAAGTAGGGACAGGTACGCAGTATTTT. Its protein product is CASSQVGTGTQYF.